Listed below are T cell receptor beta chains from one sample, sequenced in a study of shared clonotypes between healthy human individuals. The protocol was immunoSEQ multiplex PCR, while the TCRdb copy is restricted to in-frame clones and leaves out a portion. In the table there are roughly 650,000 clones, roughly 97% of which are singletons. The sample was naive CD4+ T cells sorted from blood. These receptors were collected from a woman under 40 in good health. Both conserved end residues are part of each CDR3. Fields, in order: J gene, clone size, V gene, D gene, CDR3 protein, CDR3 DNA. The D gene is left open where the match is weak. Clone sizes are given selectively: once, few, many, or a class where the clone is expanded.

J gene: TRBJ2-1
clone size: NA
V gene: TRBV6-1
D gene: NA
CDR3 protein: CASSEGLVFNNEQFF
CDR3 DNA: TGTGCCAGCAGTGAAGGACTAGTGTTTAACAATGAGCAGTTCTTC

J gene: TRBJ1-6
clone size: NA
V gene: TRBV27
D gene: NA
CDR3 protein: CASSQRSGAPMAPLHF
CDR3 DNA: TGTGCCAGCAGCCAAAGGTCGGGGGCGCCGATGGCACCCCTCCACTTT

J gene: TRBJ2-7
clone size: NA
V gene: TRBV10-3
D gene: NA
CDR3 protein: CAINQAASYEQYF
CDR3 DNA: TGTGCCATCAACCAAGCGGCCTCCTACGAGCAGTACTTC

J gene: TRBJ2-6
clone size: NA
V gene: TRBV5-1
D gene: TRBD1
CDR3 protein: CASSFNPWGQISGANVLTF
CDR3 DNA: TGCGCCAGCAGCTTCAATCCTTGGGGACAGATCTCTGGGGCCAACGTCCTGACTTTC

J gene: TRBJ2-7
clone size: NA
V gene: TRBV11-2
D gene: TRBD2
CDR3 protein: CASSPGLEFIYEQYF
CDR3 DNA: TGTGCCAGCAGCCCAGGACTAGAATTTATCTACGAGCAGTACTTC

J gene: TRBJ1-1
clone size: NA
V gene: TRBV6-5
D gene: NA
CDR3 protein: CASSLDGPGTEAFF
CDR3 DNA: TGTGCCAGCAGCCTAGACGGCCCTGGCACTGAAGCTTTCTTT

J gene: TRBJ2-3
clone size: once
V gene: TRBV14
D gene: TRBD2
CDR3 protein: CASSEGLAGGGDTQYF
CDR3 DNA: TGTGCCAGCAGCGAAGGACTAGCGGGAGGTGGTGATACGCAGTATTTT

J gene: TRBJ2-7
clone size: NA
V gene: TRBV6-6
D gene: TRBD2
CDR3 protein: CASSETSGSYEQYF
CDR3 DNA: TGTGCCAGCAGCGAGACTAGCGGGAGTTACGAGCAGTACTTC

J gene: TRBJ2-1
clone size: NA
V gene: TRBV19
D gene: TRBD2
CDR3 protein: CASSTLGGSNDNEQFF
CDR3 DNA: TGTGCCAGTAGTACCCTAGGCGGGAGTAACGACAATGAGCAGTTCTTC

J gene: TRBJ1-3
clone size: NA
V gene: TRBV10-3
D gene: NA
CDR3 protein: CAISGDSGNTIYF
CDR3 DNA: TGTGCCATCAGCGGAGACTCTGGAAACACCATATATTTT

J gene: TRBJ2-7
clone size: once
V gene: TRBV9
D gene: TRBD2
CDR3 protein: CASSVDGTSGSYEQYF
CDR3 DNA: TGTGCCAGCAGCGTAGATGGGACTAGCGGTTCCTACGAGCAGTACTTC

J gene: TRBJ2-2
clone size: NA
V gene: TRBV18
D gene: TRBD2
CDR3 protein: CASSPWEASGKNTGELFF
CDR3 DNA: TGTGCCAGCTCACCATGGGAGGCTAGCGGGAAGAACACCGGGGAGCTGTTTTTT

J gene: TRBJ2-7
clone size: NA
V gene: TRBV10-3
D gene: TRBD2
CDR3 protein: CAISEFPSGKGSYEQYF
CDR3 DNA: TGTGCCATCAGTGAGTTTCCTAGCGGGAAGGGTTCCTACGAGCAGTACTTC

J gene: TRBJ2-1
clone size: NA
V gene: TRBV6-1
D gene: TRBD2
CDR3 protein: CASIAGGWGSNEQFF
CDR3 DNA: TGTGCCAGCATAGCGGGAGGGTGGGGTTCCAATGAGCAGTTCTTC

J gene: TRBJ2-7
clone size: NA
V gene: TRBV25-1
D gene: NA
CDR3 protein: CASSAQGTYEQYF
CDR3 DNA: TGTGCCAGCAGCGCACAGGGAACCTACGAGCAGTACTTC

J gene: TRBJ2-7
clone size: NA
V gene: TRBV6-5
D gene: NA
CDR3 protein: CASSYSTGPSYEQYF
CDR3 DNA: TGTGCCAGCAGTTACTCGACAGGACCGTCCTACGAGCAGTACTTC

J gene: TRBJ2-7
clone size: NA
V gene: TRBV29-1
D gene: TRBD1
CDR3 protein: CSVVTGVDYEQYF
CDR3 DNA: TGCAGCGTAGTGACAGGGGTGGACTACGAGCAGTACTTC

J gene: TRBJ1-1
clone size: NA
V gene: TRBV29-1
D gene: NA
CDR3 protein: CSVARLGSQGRWREVEAFF
CDR3 DNA: TGCAGCGTTGCAAGGCTAGGTTCGCAAGGAAGGTGGCGGGAGGTTGAAGCTTTCTTT

J gene: TRBJ2-7
clone size: NA
V gene: TRBV7-3
D gene: TRBD1
CDR3 protein: CASSEGQGAHEQYF
CDR3 DNA: TGTGCCAGCTCGGAGGGACAGGGGGCCCACGAGCAGTACTTC

J gene: TRBJ2-3
clone size: NA
V gene: TRBV28
D gene: NA
CDR3 protein: CASSQDRRGNQPQYF
CDR3 DNA: TGTGCCAGCAGTCAGGACAGAAGGGGCAATCAGCCCCAGTATTTT

J gene: TRBJ1-5
clone size: NA
V gene: TRBV2
D gene: NA
CDR3 protein: CASSLPPYYSNQPQHF
CDR3 DNA: TGTGCCAGCAGCCTTCCTCCCTATTATAGCAATCAGCCCCAGCATTTT

J gene: TRBJ2-5
clone size: NA
V gene: TRBV27
D gene: NA
CDR3 protein: CASSPKRVWGEETQYF
CDR3 DNA: TGTGCCAGCAGTCCGAAGAGAGTCTGGGGCGAAGAGACCCAGTACTTC

J gene: TRBJ2-3
clone size: NA
V gene: TRBV5-1
D gene: TRBD2
CDR3 protein: CASSLVPAGDGTDTQYF
CDR3 DNA: TGCGCCAGCAGCTTGGTCCCAGCGGGAGATGGTACAGATACGCAGTATTTT

J gene: TRBJ1-1
clone size: NA
V gene: TRBV28
D gene: NA
CDR3 protein: CASTLNTEAFF
CDR3 DNA: TGTGCCAGCACGTTGAACACTGAAGCTTTCTTT

J gene: TRBJ1-2
clone size: once
V gene: TRBV5-4
D gene: TRBD1
CDR3 protein: CASSRTGTPVGYTF
CDR3 DNA: TGTGCCAGCAGCCGGACAGGGACTCCTGTAGGCTACACCTTC